Listed below are T cell receptor beta chains from one sample, sequenced in a study of blood T cell repertoires in COVID-19. The assay was immunoSEQ multiplex PCR, and TCRdb's table has in-frame clones only and misses some. In the table there are 150,000 to 200,000 clones, almost 85% of which are singletons. Source material: peripheral blood. These receptors all stem from a woman aged 80 or over with acute or convalescent COVID-19. CDR3s include the opening cysteine and the closing phenylalanine or tryptophan. The D gene is left open where the match is weak. Clone size is shown for a subset of rows, as once, few, many or a class of expanded clone.

J gene	clone size	D gene	V gene	CDR3 DNA	CDR3 protein
TRBJ2-2	.	TRBD1	TRBV29-1	TGCAGCGCCTACCGCTCGACAGGGGGAATGGAGCTGTTTTTT	CSAYRSTGGMELFF
TRBJ2-5	.	TRBD2	TRBV10-2	TGCGCCAGCAGTGAGCCGAAGACTAGCGGGCAAGAGACCCAGTACTTC	CASSEPKTSGQETQYF
TRBJ1-2	.	TRBD1	TRBV6-5	TGTGCCAGCAGTTACACAGGACAGGGGTATGGCTACACCTTC	CASSYTGQGYGYTF
TRBJ2-7	.	TRBD2	TRBV4-1	TGCGCCAGCAGCCTCGGGACTAGCGGCCTCTACGAGCAGTACTTC	CASSLGTSGLYEQYF
TRBJ1-1	.	.	TRBV2	TGTGCCAGCAGTGAAGGGGGACGGGGGAAATCTGAAGCTTTCTTT	CASSEGGRGKSEAFF
TRBJ2-5	.	.	TRBV5-1	TGCGCCAGCAGCTCCGGCTATAGCCGAGGAGGGGAGACCCAGTACTTC	CASSSGYSRGGETQYF
TRBJ2-1	.	TRBD2	TRBV5-1	TGCGCCAGCAGCCCGGGACTAGCGGGAGGGCCTGGTGAGCAGTTCTTC	CASSPGLAGGPGEQFF
TRBJ2-7	.	.	TRBV6-5	TGTGCCGGTACGGACACCTACGAGCAGTACTTC	CAGTDTYEQYF
TRBJ2-1	.	TRBD2	TRBV7-9	TGTGCCAGCAGCTTAAATCGAGCGGGAGGGAACAATGAGCAGTTCTTC	CASSLNRAGGNNEQFF
TRBJ2-1	.	TRBD2	TRBV19	TGTGCCAGTAGTCTGACCGGGACTAGCGGGAGGGCCCCGAGCTCCTACAATGAGCAGTTCTTC	CASSLTGTSGRAPSSYNEQFF
TRBJ2-7	.	TRBD2	TRBV18	TGTGCCAGCTCCGTTTCCCGCGGGAGGCAGGAGCAGTACTTC	CASSVSRGRQEQYF
TRBJ2-7	.	.	TRBV7-9	TGTGCCAGCGCAACCCCAGAGCGGCCCTACGAGCAGTACTTC	CASATPERPYEQYF
TRBJ2-3	.	TRBD2	TRBV5-5	TGTGCCAGCAGCTTGGGGGGACTAGCAGATACGCAGTATTTT	CASSLGGLADTQYF
TRBJ2-7	.	TRBD2	TRBV6-5	TGTGCCAGCAGTTACGCAGCTAGCGGGGTCTACGAGCAGTACTTC	CASSYAASGVYEQYF
TRBJ2-2	.	TRBD2	TRBV15	TGTGCCACCAGCAGAGGAATTAGGGGACTAGCGGGAGGGGACACCGGGGAGCTGTTTTTT	CATSRGIRGLAGGDTGELFF
TRBJ1-2	.	.	TRBV19	TGTGCCAGTGCGGGGGCGGCCCGTCCTAACTATGGCTACACCTTC	CASAGAARPNYGYTF
TRBJ2-5	.	TRBD2	TRBV12-5	TGTGCTAGTGGGGGACTAGCGGGAGGGGAGACCCAGTACTTC	CASGGLAGGETQYF
TRBJ2-1	.	.	TRBV27	TGTGCCAGCAGTCTCCGGCCTAGTTTTGAGCAGTTCTTC	CASSLRPSFEQFF
TRBJ2-7	.	TRBD1	TRBV7-2	TGTGCCAGCAGCTTCTCCGGGACAGAGACCTACGAGCAGTACTTC	CASSFSGTETYEQYF
TRBJ1-2	.	TRBD1	TRBV5-6	TGTGCCAGCAGCTCCCGGGACAGGGGAAGGTATGGCTACACCTTC	CASSSRDRGRYGYTF
TRBJ1-2	few	.	TRBV7-2	TGTGCCAGCAGCTTCGGGATCGAGATCGGCTACACCTTC	CASSFGIEIGYTF
TRBJ2-3	.	.	TRBV29-1	TGCAGCGTTGGTAGGGGTACGCAGTATTTT	CSVGRGTQYF
TRBJ1-5	.	.	TRBV6-1	TGTGCCAGCAGTGAACCCTATAAGACACAGCCCCAGCATTTT	CASSEPYKTQPQHF
TRBJ2-6	.	TRBD1	TRBV5-4	TGTGCCAGCAGCTTGGGGGGACAGACGCGCTCTGGGGCCAACGTCCTGACTTTC	CASSLGGQTRSGANVLTF
TRBJ2-7	.	TRBD1	TRBV5-1	TGCGCCAGCAGCAAAACTTCCGGGACAGGAGACGAGCAGTACTTC	CASSKTSGTGDEQYF
TRBJ2-1	.	.	TRBV5-6	TGTGCCAGCAGCCCTACTCCTAATCCTGAGCAGTTCTTC	CASSPTPNPEQFF
TRBJ2-5	once	TRBD2	TRBV7-2	TGTGCCAGCAGCTTCCCGACTAGCGGGAGGCGGGAGACCCAGTACTTC	CASSFPTSGRRETQYF
TRBJ2-3	.	.	TRBV12-3/TRBV12-4	TGTGCCAGCAGCCCCAACACAGATACGCAGTATTTT	CASSPNTDTQYF
TRBJ2-1	.	.	TRBV29-1	TGCAGCGTTACAGTTTACAATGAGCAGTTCTTC	CSVTVYNEQFF
TRBJ1-2	few	.	TRBV14	TGTGCCAGCAGCCATGAAGGACAAGGCATAAATGGCTACACCTTC	CASSHEGQGINGYTF
TRBJ1-1	once	.	TRBV6-5	TGTGCCAGCAGTTACTTAACGGTTGGCACTGAAGCTTTCTTT	CASSYLTVGTEAFF
TRBJ1-2	.	.	TRBV14	TGTGCCAGCAGCCAAGAGTCGGGTTCTAACTATGGCTACACCTTC	CASSQESGSNYGYTF
TRBJ2-7	.	TRBD1	TRBV23-1	TGCGCCAGCAGTCAGGTGCTCGGGGACAGGGGACCGGACGAGCAGTACTTC	CASSQVLGDRGPDEQYF
TRBJ2-7	.	TRBD1	TRBV19	TGTGCCAGTAGTACCGGACAGGGGCCCTACGAGCAGTACTTC	CASSTGQGPYEQYF
TRBJ2-7	.	TRBD2	TRBV5-5	TGTGCCAGCAGCTTGGGCGGGAGGGCCTACGAGCAGTACTTC	CASSLGGRAYEQYF
TRBJ2-7	few	TRBD2	TRBV13	TGTGCCAGCAGCTCACCTGGGACTAGCAGCTACGAGCAGTACTTC	CASSSPGTSSYEQYF
TRBJ2-1	.	TRBD2	TRBV10-1	TGCGCCAGCAGTGAGTCGTCACTAGCGGGATCGGATGAGCAGTTCTTC	CASSESSLAGSDEQFF
TRBJ2-1	.	.	TRBV25-1	TGTGCCAGCAGTGAAAAAAGAGCCGACAATGAGCAGTTCTTC	CASSEKRADNEQFF
TRBJ2-1	.	TRBD2	TRBV20-1	TGCAGTGCTAGTGCGGGAGGGCTTGCGAGCTCCTACAATGAGCAGTTCTTC	CSASAGGLASSYNEQFF
TRBJ2-7	.	.	TRBV18	TGTGCCAGCTCACCCATCTTGTCAGGGGTTAGCGAGCAGTACTTC	CASSPILSGVSEQYF
TRBJ1-2	.	TRBD1	TRBV19	TGTGCCAGTACCATGGGGGGTACAGGGGGGAGCTATGGCTACACCTTC	CASTMGGTGGSYGYTF
TRBJ2-1	.	TRBD2	TRBV7-2	TGTGCCAGCAGCTCGCTGGGGACTAGCGGGAGGCATGAGCAGTTCTTC	CASSSLGTSGRHEQFF
TRBJ2-2	.	.	TRBV9	TGTGCCAGCAGCGTAGCCCCCTCCGGGGAGCTGTTTTTT	CASSVAPSGELFF
TRBJ2-7	.	.	TRBV10-3	TGTGCCATCAGTGAGTCCATCTCCTACGAGCAGTACTTC	CAISESISYEQYF
TRBJ1-1	.	TRBD1	TRBV10-3	TGTGCCATCAGAGGTGGGGCAGGGGGCTTGAACACTGAAGCTTTCTTT	CAIRGGAGGLNTEAFF